Below are 21 T cell receptor beta chains sequenced from a single sample in a study of shared clonotypes between healthy human individuals. Naive CD8 isolation took CD45RO-negative cells positively selected for CCR7 and excluded terminally differentiated effector memory CD45RA+ cells. Sequencing was performed with immunoSEQ multiplex PCR; in TCRdb, only in-frame clones are kept and a portion is missing. The sample shows under 1 million clones, 96% of them seen only once. Sequencing input: naive CD8+ T cells sorted from blood. These receptors were collected from a man younger than 40 in good health.

The rearrangement uses TRBV27 and TRBJ2-3; D is possibly TRBD2 (6 bases). This CDR3 is 15 amino acids long. Germline V gene sequence: CDR1 MNHEY, CDR2 SMNVEV (reference sequence). V was shortened by 2 bases and J by 3 bases, with 12 bases between the two germline ends. The CDR3 DNA follows: TGTGCCAGCAGTTTAATCACAGGAGGGACAGATACGCAGTATTTT. Its protein product is CASSLITGGTDTQYF.

J is TRBJ2-5 and V is TRBV5-4, with unresolved D. Germline CDR1 reads SGHNT; CDR2 reads YYREEE (reference sequence). Trimming stripped 2 bases from V and 3 bases from J, with 8 bases between. CDR3 length: 13 amino acids. In DNA, the CDR3 is TGTGCCAGCAGCTTACTGGCCGAAGAGACCCAGTACTTC. It is translated as CASSLLAEETQYF. The full variable domain, with the rest looked up from reference TRBV5-4 and TRBJ2-5, is ETGVTQSPTHLIKTRGQQVTLRCSSQSGHNTVSWYQQALGQGPQFIFQYYREEENGRGNFPPRFSGLQFPNYSSELNVNALELDDSALYLCASSLLAEETQYFGPGTRLLVL.

J is TRBJ2-1 and V is TRBV5-1; D not resolved. V was trimmed by 2 bases and J by 8 bases, leaving 14 bases between them. The CDR3 has 14 amino acids. The V gene's germline CDR1 is SGHRS and CDR2 YFSETQ. CDR3 in amino acids: CASSFRSLADEQFF. The CDR3 bases are TGCGCCAGCAGCTTTCGGAGTCTCGCCGATGAGCAGTTCTTC.

V usage is TRBV13 and J usage is TRBJ1-5; TRBD1 aligns across 12 bases. The germline gives CDR1 PRHDT, CDR2 FYEKMQ (reference sequence). The J segment lost 2 bases and the V segment lost 3 bases, leaving 5 bases of the junction unmatched. The CDR3 runs 17 residues. The chain's CDR3 is CASSLGQGADGNQPQHF. CDR3 DNA sequence: TGTGCCAGCAGCTTGGGACAGGGGGCCGACGGCAATCAGCCCCAGCATTTT.

The gene calls are TRBV28 and TRBJ1-5; no clear D gene. Germline values: CDR1 MDHEN, CDR2 SYDVKM. Trimming took off 2 bases at V and 5 bases at J, with 16 bases between the two ends. CDR3 length equals 16 residues. The CDR3 here is CASSLGRTGYDQPQHF. CDR3 bases: TGTGCCAGCAGTTTAGGCAGAACTGGGTATGATCAGCCCCAGCATTTT.

The V and J genes are TRBV7-8 and TRBJ2-1, with D unclear. Trimming stripped 1 base from V and 5 bases from J, with 12 bases between. This CDR3 spans 15 amino acids. Germline V gives CDR1 SGHVS, CDR2 FQNEAQ. CDR3 protein: CASSLDPYRDNEQFF. CDR3 nucleotides: TGTGCCAGCAGCTTAGATCCCTATCGGGACAATGAGCAGTTCTTC.

The chain uses TRBV7-9 and TRBJ2-1; no definite D call. The CDR3 consists of 13 residues. The V gene's germline CDR1 is SEHNR and CDR2 FQNEAQ (reference sequence). The V gene lost 5 bases and the J gene lost 12 bases, with 17 bases spanning the gap. CDR3 sequence: CASSPPRLSGQFF. Here the CDR3 DNA reads TGTGCCAGCAGCCCTCCTAGACTTAGTGGGCAGTTCTTC. The full variable domain, in which reference TRBV7-9 and TRBJ2-1 provide the parts outside the CDR3, is DTGVSQNPRHKITKRGQNVTFRCDPISEHNRLYWYRQTLGQGPEFLTYFQNEAQLEKSRLLSDRFSAERPKGSFSTLEIQRTEQGDSAMYLCASSPPRLSGQFFGPGTRLTVL.

The chain employs TRBV5-4 and TRBJ2-2; D assignment may be TRBD1 or TRBD2 (6 bases each). This CDR3 has 17 residues. Germline V CDR1 and CDR2: SGHNT, YYREEE (reference sequence). Deletions cut 2 bases from V and 7 bases from J, with 21 bases between. CDR3 loop: CASSFYGGPVEDGELFF. In DNA, the CDR3 is TGTGCCAGCAGCTTCTATGGGGGGCCTGTCGAGGACGGGGAGCTGTTTTTT.

The CDR3 is CATPGEFGGNQPQHF. As DNA, the CDR3 is TGTGCCACCCCGGGGGAGTTCGGAGGCAATCAGCCCCAGCATTTT. The chain couples TRBV6-1 to TRBJ1-5; D is possibly TRBD1 (5 bases). Trimming pared 10 bases from V and 2 bases from J, leaving 18 bases between. The CDR3 runs to 15 residues. The germline V gene encodes CDR1 MNHNS and CDR2 SASEGT.

Only one count was recorded for this clone. The CDR3 loop is CASSYVRGVTNGELFF. In DNA, the CDR3 is TGTGCCAGCAGCTACGTTAGGGGGGTTACTAACGGGGAGCTGTTTTTT. The rearrangement joins TRBV7-8 to TRBJ2-2; D possibly matches TRBD1 or TRBD2 (6 bases each). Germline lookup yields CDR1 SGHVS and CDR2 FQNEAQ. V was trimmed by 4 bases and J by 7 bases, leaving 19 bases between them. The CDR3 is made up of 16 amino acids.

V usage is TRBV2 and J usage is TRBJ2-2; D is unresolved. V lost 2 bases, J lost 0 bases, and 10 bases lay in between. CDR3 length equals 16 residues. Germline assignment: CDR1 SNHLY and CDR2 FYNNEI. CDR3 loop: CASSELQQSNTGELFF. The DNA for the CDR3 is TGTGCCAGCAGTGAACTGCAGCAGTCGAACACCGGGGAGCTGTTTTTT.

The chain couples TRBV7-6 to TRBJ2-1; D not certain. The germline CDR1 and CDR2 sequences are SGHVS and FNYEAQ. V was clipped by 1 base and J by 5 bases, with 6 bases between them. The CDR3 is 13 amino acids. DNA of the CDR3: TGTGCCAGCAGCTTAGTTGCCCACAATGAGCAGTTCTTC. This encodes CASSLVAHNEQFF.

The chain combines TRBV28 with TRBJ2-7, with D possibly matching TRBD2 (6 bases). Trimming cost V 8 bases and J 0 bases, with 17 bases left between them. CDR1 and CDR2 (germline): MDHEN, SYDVKM. There are 15 residues in the CDR3. The CDR3 bases are TGTGCCAGCGCTGGGGACGGGAGTAGCTCCTACGAGCAGTACTTC. It encodes CASAGDGSSSYEQYF.

The chain links TRBV6-6 to TRBJ2-7, with D hard to call. The V end lost 7 bases, the J end lost 2 bases, and 18 bases lay between the germline ends. The CDR3 has 15 residues. Germline CDR1 is MNHNY and CDR2 is SVGAGI (reference sequence). The CDR3 bases are TGTGCCAGCAAGGTCTCCCGCAGCCGACCCTACGAGCAGTACTTC. Encoded protein: CASKVSRSRPYEQYF.

The rearrangement uses TRBV4-3 and TRBJ2-7, with D possibly matching TRBD1 (5 bases). The CDR3 has 16 residues. Germline V gives CDR1 LGHNA, CDR2 YSLEER. Trimming stripped 0 bases from V and 4 bases from J, with 16 bases between. CDR3 region: CASSQDANSGWYEQYF. Written as DNA, the CDR3 is TGCGCCAGCAGCCAAGACGCTAACTCAGGGTGGTACGAGCAGTACTTC.

The chain links TRBV28 to TRBJ1-2; D is possibly TRBD1 (6 bases). Looked up from germline, CDR1 is MDHEN and CDR2 is SYDVKM. V lost 2 bases, J lost 1 base, and 11 bases lay in between. This CDR3 has 15 residues. The CDR3 loop reads CASSLGGSLNYGYTF. CDR3 coding DNA: TGTGCCAGCAGTTTAGGGGGCAGTCTTAACTATGGCTACACCTTC.

The genes are TRBV28 and TRBJ2-3; D might be TRBD1 (6 bases). Between the trimmed V and J ends, which lost 8 bases and 3 bases, there was a span of 15 bases. Germline values: CDR1 MDHEN, CDR2 SYDVKM. CDR3 length: 14 residues. CDR3: CASHRVSSTDTQYF. The CDR3 region has the DNA TGTGCCAGCCACAGGGTTTCAAGTACAGATACGCAGTATTTT.

The chain carries TRBV29-1 and TRBJ2-7, with TRBD1 as a possible D gene (6 bases). The germline CDR1 and CDR2 sequences are SQVTM and ANQGSEA. V was pared by 2 bases and J by 3 bases, with 14 bases between. The CDR3 totals 14 residues. The CDR3 bases are TGCAGCGTTGAAATGGCAGGGGAAAACTACGAGCAGTACTTC. It is translated as CSVEMAGENYEQYF.

The gene calls are TRBV7-6 and TRBJ1-4; D unclear. V was clipped by 1 base and J by 2 bases, with 11 bases between them. CDR1 is SGHVS, CDR2 FNYEAQ, per germline. The CDR3 runs 16 residues. DNA for the CDR3: TGTGCCAGCAGCTTAGATGTGGGTCCGACTAATGAAAAACTGTTTTTT. This codes for CASSLDVGPTNEKLFF.

This clone is a singleton in its sample. The V gene is TRBV7-9, the J gene TRBJ2-7; TRBD2 agrees at 9 bases. Germline CDR1 is SEHNR and CDR2 is FQNEAQ (reference sequence). V was clipped by 6 bases and J by 3 bases; unmatched bases: 9. The CDR3 has 15 amino acids. Here the CDR3 reads CASSTIAGVGYEQYF. In nucleotides, the CDR3 is TGTGCCAGCAGTACCATAGCGGGAGTGGGCTACGAGCAGTACTTC.

The gene calls are TRBV4-2 and TRBJ2-1; D remains unclear. The CDR3 is made up of 15 amino acids. Trimming shortened V by 5 bases and J by 4 bases, and 15 bases separated the two germline ends. CDR1 and CDR2 (germline): LGHNA, YNFKEQ. The DNA for the CDR3 is TGTGCCAGCAGCTTCAGTGGTACCGATTACAATGAGCAGTTCTTC. It translates to CASSFSGTDYNEQFF.